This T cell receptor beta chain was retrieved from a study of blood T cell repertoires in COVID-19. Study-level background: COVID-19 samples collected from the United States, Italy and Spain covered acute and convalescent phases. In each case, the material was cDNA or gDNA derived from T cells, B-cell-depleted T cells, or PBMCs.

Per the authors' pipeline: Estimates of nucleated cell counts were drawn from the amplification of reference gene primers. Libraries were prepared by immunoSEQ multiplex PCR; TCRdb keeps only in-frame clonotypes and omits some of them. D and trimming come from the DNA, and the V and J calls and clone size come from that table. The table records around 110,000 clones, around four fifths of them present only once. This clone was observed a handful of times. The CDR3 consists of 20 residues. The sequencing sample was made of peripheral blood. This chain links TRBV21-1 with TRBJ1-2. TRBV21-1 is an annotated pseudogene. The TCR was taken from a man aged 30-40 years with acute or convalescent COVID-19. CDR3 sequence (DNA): TGTGCCAGCAGCAAAGATCCGAGGCGGGGCAAAGTACGATCGAACTATGGCTACACCTTC. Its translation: CASSKDPRRGKVRSNYGYTF.